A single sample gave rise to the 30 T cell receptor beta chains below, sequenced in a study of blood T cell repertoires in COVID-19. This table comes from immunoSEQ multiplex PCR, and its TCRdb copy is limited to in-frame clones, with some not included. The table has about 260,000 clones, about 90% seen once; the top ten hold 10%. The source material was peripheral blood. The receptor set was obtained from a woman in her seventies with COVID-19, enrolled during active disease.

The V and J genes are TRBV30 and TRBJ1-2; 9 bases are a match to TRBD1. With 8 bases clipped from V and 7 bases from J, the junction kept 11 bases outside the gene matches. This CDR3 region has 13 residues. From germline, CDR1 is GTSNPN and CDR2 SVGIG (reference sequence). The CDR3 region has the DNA TGTGCCCACCGGGACAGGGTTTATTCTGGCTACACCTTC. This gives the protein CAHRDRVYSGYTF.

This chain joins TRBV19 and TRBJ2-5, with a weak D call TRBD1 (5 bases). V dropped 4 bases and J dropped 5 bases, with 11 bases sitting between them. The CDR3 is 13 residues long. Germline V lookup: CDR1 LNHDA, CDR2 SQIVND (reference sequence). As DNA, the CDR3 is TGTGCCAGTAGTAGTTTGGACACCGAGACCCAGTACTTC. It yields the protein CASSSLDTETQYF.

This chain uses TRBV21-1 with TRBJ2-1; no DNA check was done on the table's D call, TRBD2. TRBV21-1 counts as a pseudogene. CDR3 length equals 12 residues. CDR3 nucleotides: TGTGCCAGCAGGACTAGCAGCCATGAGCAGTTCTTC. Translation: CASRTSSHEQFF.

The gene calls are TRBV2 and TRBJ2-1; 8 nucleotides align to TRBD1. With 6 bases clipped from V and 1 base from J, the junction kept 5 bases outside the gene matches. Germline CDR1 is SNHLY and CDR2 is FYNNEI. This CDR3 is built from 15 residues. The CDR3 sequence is CASSLDRESYNEQFF. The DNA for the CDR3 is TGTGCCAGCAGCTTGGACAGGGAGTCCTACAATGAGCAGTTCTTC.

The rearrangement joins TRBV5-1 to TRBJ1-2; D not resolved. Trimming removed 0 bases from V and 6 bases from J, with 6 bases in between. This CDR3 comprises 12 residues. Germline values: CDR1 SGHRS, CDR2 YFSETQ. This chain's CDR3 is CASSLGGNGYTF. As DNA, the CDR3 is TGCGCCAGCAGCTTGGGAGGAAATGGCTACACCTTC.

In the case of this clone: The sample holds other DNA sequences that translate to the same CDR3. The CDR3 sequence is CAWSEGGNQPQHF. The CDR3 coding sequence is TGTGCCTGGAGCGAGGGAGGGAATCAGCCCCAGCATTTT. V usage is TRBV30 and J usage is TRBJ1-5; D is unresolved. Germline values: CDR1 GTSNPN, CDR2 SVGIG (reference sequence). Trimming removed 3 bases at V and 4 bases at J, with 10 bases between. This CDR3 is built from 13 residues.

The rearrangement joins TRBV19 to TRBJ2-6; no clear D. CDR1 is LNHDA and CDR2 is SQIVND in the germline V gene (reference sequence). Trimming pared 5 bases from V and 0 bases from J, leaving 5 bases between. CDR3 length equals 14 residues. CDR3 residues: CASSGSSGANVLTF. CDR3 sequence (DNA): TGTGCCAGTAGTGGTAGCTCTGGGGCCAACGTCCTGACTTTC.

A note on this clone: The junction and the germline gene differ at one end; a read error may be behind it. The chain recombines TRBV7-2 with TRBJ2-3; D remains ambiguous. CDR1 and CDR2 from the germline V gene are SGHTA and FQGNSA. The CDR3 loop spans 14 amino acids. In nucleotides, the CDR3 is TGTGCCAGCAGCTTATCCATAAGCAAAGATACGCAGTATTTT. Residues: CASSLSISKDTQYF.

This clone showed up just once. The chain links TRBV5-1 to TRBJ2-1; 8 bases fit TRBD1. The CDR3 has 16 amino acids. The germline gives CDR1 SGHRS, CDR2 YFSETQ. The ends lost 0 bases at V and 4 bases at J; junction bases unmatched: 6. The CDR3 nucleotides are TGCGCCAGCAGCTTGGCCTTTGGGACAGGTTACAATGAGCAGTTCTTC. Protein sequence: CASSLAFGTGYNEQFF.

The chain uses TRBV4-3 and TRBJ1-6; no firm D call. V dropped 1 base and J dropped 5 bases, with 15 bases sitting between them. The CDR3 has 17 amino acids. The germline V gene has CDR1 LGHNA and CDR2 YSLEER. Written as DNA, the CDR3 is TGCGCCAGCAGCCAAGTACTATCGGGGTCGAATAATTCACCCCTCCACTTT. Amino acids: CASSQVLSGSNNSPLHF.

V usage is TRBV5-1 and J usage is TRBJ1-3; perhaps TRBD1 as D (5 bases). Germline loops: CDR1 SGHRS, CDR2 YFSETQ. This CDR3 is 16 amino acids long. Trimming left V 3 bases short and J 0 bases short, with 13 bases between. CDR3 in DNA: TGCGCCAGCAGCTATACCGACAGCTTCTCTGGAAACACCATATATTTT. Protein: CASSYTDSFSGNTIYF.

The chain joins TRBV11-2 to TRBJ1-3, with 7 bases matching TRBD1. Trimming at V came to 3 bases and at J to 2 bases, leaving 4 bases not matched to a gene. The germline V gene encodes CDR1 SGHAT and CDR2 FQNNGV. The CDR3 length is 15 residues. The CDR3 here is CASSFTGDAGNTIYF. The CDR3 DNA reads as TGTGCCAGCAGCTTTACAGGGGATGCTGGAAACACCATATATTTT.

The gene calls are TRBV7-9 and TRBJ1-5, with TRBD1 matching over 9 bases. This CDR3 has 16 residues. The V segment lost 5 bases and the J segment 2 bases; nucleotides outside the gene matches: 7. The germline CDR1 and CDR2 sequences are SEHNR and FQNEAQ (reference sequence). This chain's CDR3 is CASSKQGASGNQPQHF. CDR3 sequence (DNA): TGTGCCAGCAGCAAACAGGGGGCTTCGGGCAATCAGCCCCAGCATTTT.

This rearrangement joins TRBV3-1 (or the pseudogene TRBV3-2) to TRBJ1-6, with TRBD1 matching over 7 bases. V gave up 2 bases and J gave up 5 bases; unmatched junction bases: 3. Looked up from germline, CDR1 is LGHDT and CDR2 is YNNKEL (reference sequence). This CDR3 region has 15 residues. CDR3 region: CASSQYRGNNSPLHF. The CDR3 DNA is TGTGCCAGCAGCCAATACAGGGGTAATAATTCACCCCTCCACTTT.

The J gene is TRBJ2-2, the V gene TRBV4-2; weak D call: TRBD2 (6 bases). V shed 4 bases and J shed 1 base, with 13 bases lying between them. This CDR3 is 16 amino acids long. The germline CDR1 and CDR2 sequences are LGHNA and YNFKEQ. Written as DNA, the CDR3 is TGTGCCAGCAGCCCCCAGCCTAGCGAGAACACCGGGGAGCTGTTTTTT. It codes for CASSPQPSENTGELFF.

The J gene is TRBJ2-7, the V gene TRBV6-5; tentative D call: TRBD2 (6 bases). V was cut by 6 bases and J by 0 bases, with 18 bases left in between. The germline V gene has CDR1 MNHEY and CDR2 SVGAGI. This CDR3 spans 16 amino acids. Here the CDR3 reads CASRYGRGRSSYEQYF. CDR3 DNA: TGTGCCAGCAGATACGGGCGAGGGAGGAGCTCCTACGAGCAGTACTTC.

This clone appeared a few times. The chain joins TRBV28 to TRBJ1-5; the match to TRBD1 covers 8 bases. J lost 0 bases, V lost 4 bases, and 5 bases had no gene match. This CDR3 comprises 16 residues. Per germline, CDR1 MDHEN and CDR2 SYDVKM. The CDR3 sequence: CASSYGQGYSNQPQHF. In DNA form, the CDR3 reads TGTGCCAGCAGTTACGGACAGGGCTATAGCAATCAGCCCCAGCATTTT.

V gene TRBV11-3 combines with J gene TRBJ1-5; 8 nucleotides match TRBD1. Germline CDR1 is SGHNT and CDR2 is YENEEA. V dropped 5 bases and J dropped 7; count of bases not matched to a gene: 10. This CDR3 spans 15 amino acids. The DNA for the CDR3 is TGTGCCAGCAGCCCGAGCGGGCAGGGGGCCCAGCCCCAGCATTTT. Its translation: CASSPSGQGAQPQHF.

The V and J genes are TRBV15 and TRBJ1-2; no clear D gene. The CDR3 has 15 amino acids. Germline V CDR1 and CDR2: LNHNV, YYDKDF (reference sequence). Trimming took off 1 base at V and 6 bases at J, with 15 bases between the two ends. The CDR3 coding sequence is TGTGCCACCAGCAGAGCCCGAGGAGTATACAATGGCTACACCTTC. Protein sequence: CATSRARGVYNGYTF.

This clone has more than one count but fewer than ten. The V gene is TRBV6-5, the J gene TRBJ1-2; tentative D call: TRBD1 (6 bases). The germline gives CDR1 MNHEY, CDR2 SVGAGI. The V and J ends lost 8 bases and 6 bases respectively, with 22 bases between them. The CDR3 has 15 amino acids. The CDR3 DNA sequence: TGTGCCAGCTCGCTGGGGGGGCTGCCTACAGATGGCTACACCTTC. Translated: CASSLGGLPTDGYTF.

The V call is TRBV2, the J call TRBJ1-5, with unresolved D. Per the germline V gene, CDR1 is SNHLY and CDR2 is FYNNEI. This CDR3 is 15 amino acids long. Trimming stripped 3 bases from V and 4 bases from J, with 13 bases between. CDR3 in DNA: TGTGCCAGCAGTGACGCGGCCCGCCCAAATCAGCCCCAGCATTTT. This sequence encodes CASSDAARPNQPQHF.

Here the CDR3 reads CSVVLAGGVDNEQFF. Here the CDR3 DNA reads TGCAGCGTTGTACTAGCGGGAGGTGTAGACAATGAGCAGTTCTTC. The chain links TRBV29-1 to TRBJ2-1; 12 bases are a match to TRBD2. There are 15 residues in the CDR3. CDR1 is SQVTM and CDR2 is ANQGSEA in the germline V gene. The trim removed 4 bases at V and 5 bases at J, leaving 6 bases unmatched.

This CDR3 reads CASSLGYEQYF. CDR3 nucleotide sequence: TGTGCCAGCAGTCTCGGGTACGAGCAGTACTTC. V is TRBV12-3 or TRBV12-4 and J is TRBJ2-7; no firm D call. The V end was cut by 5 bases, the J end by 4 bases, with 6 bases between. This CDR3 contains 11 residues.

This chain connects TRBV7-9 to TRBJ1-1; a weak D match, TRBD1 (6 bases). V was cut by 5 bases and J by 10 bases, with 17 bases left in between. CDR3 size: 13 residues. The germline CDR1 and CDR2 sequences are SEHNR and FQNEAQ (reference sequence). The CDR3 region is CASSPPGHWGAFF. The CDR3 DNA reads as TGTGCCAGCAGCCCACCGGGACACTGGGGAGCTTTCTTT.

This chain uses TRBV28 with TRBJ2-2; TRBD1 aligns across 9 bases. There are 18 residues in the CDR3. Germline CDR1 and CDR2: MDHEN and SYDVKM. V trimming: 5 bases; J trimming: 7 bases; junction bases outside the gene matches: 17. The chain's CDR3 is CASSTTDRDRVVGGELFF. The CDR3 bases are TGTGCCAGCAGTACAACGGACCGGGACAGGGTGGTAGGCGGGGAGCTGTTTTTT.

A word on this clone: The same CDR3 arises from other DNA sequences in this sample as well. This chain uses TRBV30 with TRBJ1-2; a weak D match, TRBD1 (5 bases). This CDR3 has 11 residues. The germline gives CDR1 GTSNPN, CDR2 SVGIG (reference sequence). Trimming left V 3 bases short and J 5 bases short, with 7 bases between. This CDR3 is CAWSPGYGYTF. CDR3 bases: TGTGCCTGGAGCCCAGGGTATGGCTACACCTTC.

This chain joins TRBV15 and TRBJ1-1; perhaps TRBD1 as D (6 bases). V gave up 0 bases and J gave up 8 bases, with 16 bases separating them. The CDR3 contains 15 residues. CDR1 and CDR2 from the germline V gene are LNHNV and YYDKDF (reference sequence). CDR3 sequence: CATSRDAQTGTEAFF. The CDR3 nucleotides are TGTGCCACCAGCAGAGATGCCCAGACAGGAACCGAAGCTTTCTTT.

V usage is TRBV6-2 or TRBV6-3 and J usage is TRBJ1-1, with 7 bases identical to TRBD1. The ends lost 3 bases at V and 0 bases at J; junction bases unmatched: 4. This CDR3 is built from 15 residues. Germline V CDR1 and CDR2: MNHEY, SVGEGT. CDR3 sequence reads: CASSYSQGVNTEAFF. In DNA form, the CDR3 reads TGTGCCAGCAGTTATTCCCAGGGGGTGAACACTGAAGCTTTCTTT.

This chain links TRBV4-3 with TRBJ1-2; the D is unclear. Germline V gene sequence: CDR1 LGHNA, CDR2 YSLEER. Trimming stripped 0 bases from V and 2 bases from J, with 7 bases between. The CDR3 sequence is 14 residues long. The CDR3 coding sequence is TGCGCCAGCAGCCAAGACGGAGAGAACTATGGCTACACCTTC. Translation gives CASSQDGENYGYTF.

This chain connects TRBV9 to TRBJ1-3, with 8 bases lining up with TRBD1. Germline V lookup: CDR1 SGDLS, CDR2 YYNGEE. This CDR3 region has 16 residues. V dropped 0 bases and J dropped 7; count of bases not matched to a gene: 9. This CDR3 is CASSVDPTGAYNTIYF. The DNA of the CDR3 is TGTGCCAGCAGCGTAGATCCGACAGGGGCCTATAACACCATATATTTT.